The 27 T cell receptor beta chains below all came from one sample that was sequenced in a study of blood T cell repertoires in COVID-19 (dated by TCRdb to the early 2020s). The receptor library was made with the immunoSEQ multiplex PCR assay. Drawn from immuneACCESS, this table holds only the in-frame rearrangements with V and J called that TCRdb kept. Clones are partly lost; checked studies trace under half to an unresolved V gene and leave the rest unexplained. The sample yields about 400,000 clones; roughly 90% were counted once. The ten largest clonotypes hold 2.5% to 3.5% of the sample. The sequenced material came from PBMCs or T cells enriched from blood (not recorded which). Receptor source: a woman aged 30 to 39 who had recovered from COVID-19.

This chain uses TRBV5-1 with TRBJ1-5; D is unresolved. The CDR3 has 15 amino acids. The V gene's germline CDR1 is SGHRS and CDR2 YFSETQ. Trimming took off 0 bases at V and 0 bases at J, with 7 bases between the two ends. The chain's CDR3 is CASSLDGHSNQPQHF. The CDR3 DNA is TGCGCCAGCAGCTTGGACGGTCATAGCAATCAGCCCCAGCATTTT. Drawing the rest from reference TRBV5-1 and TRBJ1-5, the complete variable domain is KAGVTQTPRYLIKTRGQQVTLSCSPISGHRSVSWYQQTPGQGLQFLFEYFSETQRNKGNFPGRFSGRQFSNSRSEMNVSTLELGDSALYLCASSLDGHSNQPQHFGDGTRLSIL.

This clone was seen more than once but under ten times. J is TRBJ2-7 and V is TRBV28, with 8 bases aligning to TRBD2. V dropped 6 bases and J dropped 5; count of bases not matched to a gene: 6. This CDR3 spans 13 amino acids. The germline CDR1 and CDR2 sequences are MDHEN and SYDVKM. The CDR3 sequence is CASSPGTSNEQYF. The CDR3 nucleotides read TGTGCCAGCAGCCCCGGGACTAGTAACGAGCAGTACTTC.

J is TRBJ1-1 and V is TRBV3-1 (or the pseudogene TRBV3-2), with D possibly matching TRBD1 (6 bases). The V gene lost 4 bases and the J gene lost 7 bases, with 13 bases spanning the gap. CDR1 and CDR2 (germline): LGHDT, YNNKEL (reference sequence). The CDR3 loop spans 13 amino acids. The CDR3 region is CASSPRTAIEAFF. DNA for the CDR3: TGTGCCAGCAGCCCGCGGACAGCCATTGAAGCTTTCTTT.

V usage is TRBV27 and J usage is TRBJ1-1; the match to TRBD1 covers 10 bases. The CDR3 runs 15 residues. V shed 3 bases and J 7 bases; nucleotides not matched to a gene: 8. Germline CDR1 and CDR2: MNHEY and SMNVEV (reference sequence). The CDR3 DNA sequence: TGTGCCAGCAGTTTTTACCGGACAGGGGGTGGTGAAGCTTTCTTT. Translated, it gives CASSFYRTGGGEAFF.

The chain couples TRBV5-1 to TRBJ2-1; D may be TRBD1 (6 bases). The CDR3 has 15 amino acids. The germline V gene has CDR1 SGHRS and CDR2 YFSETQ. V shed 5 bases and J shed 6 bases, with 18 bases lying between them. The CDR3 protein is CASSSTDSRSNEQFF. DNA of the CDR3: TGCGCCAGCAGTTCGACGGACAGTAGGAGCAATGAGCAGTTCTTC.

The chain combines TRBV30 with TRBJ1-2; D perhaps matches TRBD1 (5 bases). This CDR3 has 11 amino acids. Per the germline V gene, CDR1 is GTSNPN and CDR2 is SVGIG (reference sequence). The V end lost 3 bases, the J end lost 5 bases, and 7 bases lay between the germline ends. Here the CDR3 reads CAWRTGYGYTF. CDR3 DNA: TGTGCCTGGAGAACAGGTTATGGCTACACCTTC.

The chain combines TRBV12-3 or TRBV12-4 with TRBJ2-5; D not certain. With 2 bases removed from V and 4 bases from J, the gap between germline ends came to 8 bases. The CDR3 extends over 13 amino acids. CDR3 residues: CASSLRHLETQYF. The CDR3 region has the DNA TGTGCCAGCAGTTTACGACATTTAGAGACCCAGTACTTC.

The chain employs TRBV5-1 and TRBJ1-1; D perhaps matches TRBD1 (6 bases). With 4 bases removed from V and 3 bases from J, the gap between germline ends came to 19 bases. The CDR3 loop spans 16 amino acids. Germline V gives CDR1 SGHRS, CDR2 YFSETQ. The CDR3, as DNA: TGCGCCAGCAGCCCACAGGGATTAGGTTTGGACACTGAAGCTTTCTTT. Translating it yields CASSPQGLGLDTEAFF.

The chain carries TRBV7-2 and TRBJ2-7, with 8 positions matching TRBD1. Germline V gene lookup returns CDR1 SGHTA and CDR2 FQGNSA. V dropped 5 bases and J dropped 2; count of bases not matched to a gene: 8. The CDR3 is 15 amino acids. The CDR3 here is CASSPTRDRTYEQYF. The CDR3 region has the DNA TGTGCCAGCAGCCCGACGCGGGACAGGACCTACGAGCAGTACTTC.

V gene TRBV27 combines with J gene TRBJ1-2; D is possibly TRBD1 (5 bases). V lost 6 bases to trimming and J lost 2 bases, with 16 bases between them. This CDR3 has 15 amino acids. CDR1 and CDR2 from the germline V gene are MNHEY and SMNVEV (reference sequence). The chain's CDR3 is CASRYSTGVNYGYTF. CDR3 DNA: TGTGCCAGCAGATATTCTACAGGAGTAAACTATGGCTACACCTTC.

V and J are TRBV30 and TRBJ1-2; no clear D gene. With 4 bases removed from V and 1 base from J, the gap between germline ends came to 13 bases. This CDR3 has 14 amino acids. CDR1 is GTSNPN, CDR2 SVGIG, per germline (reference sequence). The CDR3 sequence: CAWNLGNLNYGYTF. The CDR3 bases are TGTGCCTGGAATTTGGGCAACCTTAACTATGGCTACACCTTC.

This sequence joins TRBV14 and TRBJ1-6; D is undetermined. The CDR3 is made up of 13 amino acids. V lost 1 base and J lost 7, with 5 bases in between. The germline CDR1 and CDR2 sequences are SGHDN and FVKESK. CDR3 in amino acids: CASSQALNSPLHF. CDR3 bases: TGTGCCAGCAGCCAAGCGCTAAATTCACCCCTCCACTTT.

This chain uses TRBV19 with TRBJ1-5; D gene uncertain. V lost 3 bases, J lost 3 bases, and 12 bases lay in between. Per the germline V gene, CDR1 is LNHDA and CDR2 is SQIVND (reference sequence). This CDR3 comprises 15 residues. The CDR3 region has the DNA TGTGCCAGTAGTATTCGGGGAGGGTTCAATCAGCCCCAGCATTTT. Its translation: CASSIRGGFNQPQHF.

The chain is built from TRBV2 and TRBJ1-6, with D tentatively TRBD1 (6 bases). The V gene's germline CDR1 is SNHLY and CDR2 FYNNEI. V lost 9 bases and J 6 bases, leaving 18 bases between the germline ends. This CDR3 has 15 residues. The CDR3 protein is CARAPDDRSNSPLHF. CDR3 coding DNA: TGTGCCAGAGCCCCCGACGACAGGTCTAATTCACCCCTCCACTTT.

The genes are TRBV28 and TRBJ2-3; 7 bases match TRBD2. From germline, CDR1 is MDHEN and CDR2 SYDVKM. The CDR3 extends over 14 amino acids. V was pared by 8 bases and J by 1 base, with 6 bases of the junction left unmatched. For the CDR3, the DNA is TGTGCCAGCGGGCGACTAGCTGGCACAGATACGCAGTATTTT. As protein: CASGRLAGTDTQYF.

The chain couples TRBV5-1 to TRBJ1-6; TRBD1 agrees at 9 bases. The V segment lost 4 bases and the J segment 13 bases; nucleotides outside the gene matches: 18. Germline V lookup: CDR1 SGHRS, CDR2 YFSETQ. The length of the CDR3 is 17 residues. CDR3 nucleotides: TGCGCCAGCAGCCCCGTCCCGGGACAGGGACCGGGGTCGCCCCTCCACTTT. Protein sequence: CASSPVPGQGPGSPLHF. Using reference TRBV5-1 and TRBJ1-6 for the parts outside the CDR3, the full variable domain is KAGVTQTPRYLIKTRGQQVTLSCSPISGHRSVSWYQQTPGQGLQFLFEYFSETQRNKGNFPGRFSGRQFSNSRSEMNVSTLELGDSALYLCASSPVPGQGPGSPLHFGNGTRLTVT.

The CDR3 bases are TGCAGCGTCGCGGTGCTAGGGAGGGCATACGAGCAGTACTTC. As protein: CSVAVLGRAYEQYF. This rearrangement joins TRBV29-1 to TRBJ2-7; the match to TRBD2 covers 7 bases. There are 14 residues in the CDR3. Germline V gene lookup returns CDR1 SQVTM and CDR2 ANQGSEA. Germline trimming cut 6 bases from V and 4 bases from J; bases unmatched to any gene: 12.

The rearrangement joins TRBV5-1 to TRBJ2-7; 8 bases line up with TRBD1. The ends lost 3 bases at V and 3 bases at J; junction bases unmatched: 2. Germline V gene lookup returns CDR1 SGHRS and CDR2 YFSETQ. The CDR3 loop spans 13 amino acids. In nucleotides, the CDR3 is TGCGCCAGCAGCTCAGGACAGGGCTACGAGCAGTACTTC. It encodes CASSSGQGYEQYF.

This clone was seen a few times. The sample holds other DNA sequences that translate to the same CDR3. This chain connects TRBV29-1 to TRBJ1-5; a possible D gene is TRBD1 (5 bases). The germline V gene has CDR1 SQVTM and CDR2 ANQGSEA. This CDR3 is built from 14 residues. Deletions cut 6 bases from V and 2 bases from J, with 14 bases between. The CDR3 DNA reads TGCAGCGTGTCCGGGACGGGGGGCAATCAGCCCCAGCATTTT. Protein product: CSVSGTGGNQPQHF.

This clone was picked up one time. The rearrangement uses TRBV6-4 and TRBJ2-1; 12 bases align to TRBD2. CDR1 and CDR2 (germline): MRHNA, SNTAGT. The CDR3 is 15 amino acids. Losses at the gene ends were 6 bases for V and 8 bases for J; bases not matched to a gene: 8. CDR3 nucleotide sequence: TGTGCCAGCAGCCCTAGCGGGAGGGCCTCTGATGAGCAGTTCTTC. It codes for CASSPSGRASDEQFF.

The CDR3 coding sequence is TGTGCCAGCAGGGGCCCGGGGTCGGTTGGCTACACCTTC. It yields the protein CASRGPGSVGYTF. The chain employs TRBV2 and TRBJ1-2; no clear D. Germline V gives CDR1 SNHLY, CDR2 FYNNEI. Trimming pared 6 bases from V and 7 bases from J, leaving 15 bases between. The CDR3 contains 13 residues.

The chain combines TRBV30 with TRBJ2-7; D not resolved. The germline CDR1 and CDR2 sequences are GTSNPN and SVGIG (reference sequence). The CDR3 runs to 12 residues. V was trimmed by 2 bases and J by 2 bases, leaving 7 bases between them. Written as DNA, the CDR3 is TGTGCCTGGAGTCACTCAACCTACGAGCAGTACTTC. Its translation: CAWSHSTYEQYF.

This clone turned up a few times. The CDR3 DNA reads as TGTGCCAGCAGCGCGGAGGGTTGGGGCTACGAGCAGTACTTC. Amino acid sequence: CASSAEGWGYEQYF. The chain links TRBV9 to TRBJ2-7; perhaps TRBD2 as D (6 bases). V was trimmed by 3 bases and J by 3 bases, leaving 13 bases between them. This CDR3 spans 14 amino acids. Germline CDR1 is SGDLS and CDR2 is YYNGEE.

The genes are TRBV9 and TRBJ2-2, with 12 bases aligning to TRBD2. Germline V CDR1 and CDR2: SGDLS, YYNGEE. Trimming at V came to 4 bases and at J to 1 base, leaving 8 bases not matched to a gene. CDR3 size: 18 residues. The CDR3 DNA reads TGTGCCAGCAGCTGGAGGACTAGCGGGACGAGGAACACCGGGGAGCTGTTTTTT. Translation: CASSWRTSGTRNTGELFF. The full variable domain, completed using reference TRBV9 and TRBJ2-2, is DSGVTQTPKHLITATGQRVTLRCSPRSGDLSVYWYQQSLDQGLQFLIQYYNGEERAKGNILERFSAQQFPDLHSELNLSSLELGDSALYFCASSWRTSGTRNTGELFFGEGSRLTVL.

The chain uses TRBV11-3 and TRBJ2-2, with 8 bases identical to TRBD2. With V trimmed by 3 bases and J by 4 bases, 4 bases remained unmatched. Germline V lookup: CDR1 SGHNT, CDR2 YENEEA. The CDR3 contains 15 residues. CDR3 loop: CASSFAGGGTGELFF. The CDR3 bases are TGTGCCAGCAGCTTCGCGGGAGGTGGCACCGGGGAGCTGTTTTTT.

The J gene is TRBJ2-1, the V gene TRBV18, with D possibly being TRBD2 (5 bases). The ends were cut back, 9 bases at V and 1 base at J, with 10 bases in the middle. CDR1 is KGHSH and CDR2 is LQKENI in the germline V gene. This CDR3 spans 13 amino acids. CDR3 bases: TGTGCCAGTCTTCCGGGATCCTACAATGAGCAGTTCTTC. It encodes CASLPGSYNEQFF.

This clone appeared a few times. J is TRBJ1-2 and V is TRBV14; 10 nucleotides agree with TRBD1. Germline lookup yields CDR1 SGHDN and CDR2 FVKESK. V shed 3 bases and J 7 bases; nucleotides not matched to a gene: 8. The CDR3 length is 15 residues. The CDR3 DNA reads TGTGCCAGCAGCCAGGCCGGGACAGGGGTTGGTGGCTACACCTTC. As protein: CASSQAGTGVGGYTF.